These T cell receptor beta chains were read from a single sample in a study of shared clonotypes between healthy human individuals. Libraries were prepared by immunoSEQ multiplex PCR; TCRdb keeps only in-frame clonotypes and omits some of them. This table has over 2 million clones, around 90% appearing once. The sample consisted of naive CD4+ T cells from PBMCs. Receptors originate from a man between 18 and 35 years old in good health. Some clones in this sample may be carry-over from other donors' samples. Both conserved end residues are part of each CDR3. Each record gives: CDR3 length, D gene, V gene, J gene, clone size, CDR3 DNA, CDR3 protein. A D gene is named only where the DNA matches it firmly. Clone size is stated in some rows and not others, as once, few, many or a class when expanded.

>13|-|TRBV28|TRBJ1-4|-
TGTGCCAGCAGTTTGGGGGGTAATGAAAAACTGTTTTTT
CASSLGGNEKLFF
>13|-|TRBV28|TRBJ2-5|-
TGTGCCAGCAGTTCGGCGGCCCAAGAGACCCAGTACTTC
CASSSAAQETQYF
>16|TRBD2|TRBV11-2|TRBJ2-7|-
TGTGCCAGCACCCTCAACGGGGGGACCATTGGCTACGAGCAGTACTTC
CASTLNGGTIGYEQYF
>14|-|TRBV28|TRBJ1-1|-
TGTGCCAGCAGCGGACAGAACGTGAACACTGAAGCTTTCTTT
CASSGQNVNTEAFF
>14|-|TRBV30|TRBJ1-5|-
TGTGCCTGGAGGGGGCAGGGGATTTATCAGCCCCAGCATTTT
CAWRGQGIYQPQHF
>15|TRBD1|TRBV5-5|TRBJ1-1|-
TGTGCCAGCAGCCCTGATGGACAGGGGGGGACTGAAGCTTTCTTT
CASSPDGQGGTEAFF
>13|-|TRBV12-5|TRBJ1-1|-
TGTGCTAGTGGTTTGGACCCCTCGACTGAAGCTTTCTTT
CASGLDPSTEAFF
>15|-|TRBV11-2|TRBJ2-7|-
TGTGCCAGCAGCTTAAGGTACGCAGGATCCTACGAGCAGTACTTC
CASSLRYAGSYEQYF
>13|-|TRBV5-1|TRBJ1-1|few
TGCGCCAGCAGCTTGGTGGGGGACACTGAAGCTTTCTTT
CASSLVGDTEAFF
>15|-|TRBV27|TRBJ2-1|-
TGTGCCAGCAGTTTCGGCAGAGGGAGGAACAATGAGCAGTTCTTC
CASSFGRGRNNEQFF
>12|-|TRBV28|TRBJ2-7|-
TGTGCCAGCAGTTTGGGGGAGTACGAGCAGTACTTC
CASSLGEYEQYF
>16|TRBD2|TRBV7-2|TRBJ2-5|-
TGTGCCAGCAGCTTAGCGGTTCTAGCGGGGCAAGAGACCCAGTACTTC
CASSLAVLAGQETQYF
>16|TRBD2|TRBV7-2|TRBJ2-3|-
TGTGCCAGCAGCCGGACCGGTAGCGGGGCCACAGATACGCAGTATTTT
CASSRTGSGATDTQYF
>15|TRBD2|TRBV4-1|TRBJ2-7|-
TGCGCCAGCAGCCCTACAGGCGGGGGAACCTACGAGCAGTACTTC
CASSPTGGGTYEQYF
>15|-|TRBV4-3|TRBJ1-1|-
TGCGCCAGCAGCCGCCGCGACCCGGGACCGAATCTGGCTTTCTTT
CASSRRDPGPNLAFF
>13|-|TRBV19|TRBJ1-2|-
TGTGCCAGTAGGATACAGGGATCCTATGGCTACACCTTC
CASRIQGSYGYTF
>16|-|TRBV2|TRBJ1-2|-
TGTGCCAGCAGTGATGGGTTCGGGGGGCGAGGCGAAGGCTACACCTTC
CASSDGFGGRGEGYTF
>13|-|TRBV7-9|TRBJ2-7|-
TGTGCCAGCAGCTTAAGCCCAAGCTACGAGCAGTACTTC
CASSLSPSYEQYF
>12|-|TRBV28|TRBJ1-2|-
TGTGCCAGCAGTTCACCAGGGTTAGGCTACACCTTC
CASSSPGLGYTF
>15|-|TRBV7-2|TRBJ2-1|-
TGTGCCAGCAGCTTACGGCGGACCCTCCGGGATGAGCAGTTCTTC
CASSLRRTLRDEQFF
>15|TRBD1|TRBV10-3|TRBJ2-2|-
TGTGCCATCAGTTGGGACAGGGGGGCCACCGGGGAGCTGTTTTTT
CAISWDRGATGELFF
>12|-|TRBV2|TRBJ2-5|-
TGTGCCAGCAGAGTGGTCCATGAGACCCAGTACTTC
CASRVVHETQYF
>14|-|TRBV28|TRBJ2-5|-
TGTGCCAGCAGTTTCGGGGGACCGAAAGAGACCCAGTACTTC
CASSFGGPKETQYF
>17|TRBD2|TRBV11-2|TRBJ2-5|-
TGTGCCAGCATCCCGGCTAGCGGGAGGGCAGACCAAGAGACCCAGTACTTC
CASIPASGRADQETQYF
>12|-|TRBV28|TRBJ2-7|once
TGTGCCAGCAGTTTAGGGCCAGCGGTTGCGTACTTC
CASSLGPAVAYF
>13|-|TRBV28|TRBJ2-7|-
TGTGCCAGCGTAACCACAGGAATTTACGAGCAGTACTTC
CASVTTGIYEQYF
>14|-|TRBV11-1|TRBJ2-5|-
TGTGCCAGCAACTTCCGGGGCTTAAAAGAGACCCAGTACTTC
CASNFRGLKETQYF
>14|-|TRBV7-3|TRBJ2-7|-
TGTGCCAGCAGCCCCGGAGGGGGGTTGAACGAGCAGTACTTC
CASSPGGGLNEQYF
>14|-|TRBV6-1|TRBJ2-3|-
TGTGCCAGCAGTAGAGAGCGAGGGTCAGATACGCAGTATTTT
CASSRERGSDTQYF
>17|TRBD2|TRBV28|TRBJ2-2|-
TGTGCCAGCAGCCCCGGGCTAGCGGGAGCTAACACCGGGGAGCTGTTTTTT
CASSPGLAGANTGELFF
>13|-|TRBV28|TRBJ1-1|-
TGTGCCAGCAGTTCAGTATCCCCCCCAGGGGCTTTCTTT
CASSSVSPPGAFF
>15|TRBD2|TRBV14|TRBJ2-7|-
TGTGCCAGCAGCCAAGGGTTTGGGGACTACTACGAGCAGTACTTC
CASSQGFGDYYEQYF
>15|TRBD1|TRBV19|TRBJ1-1|-
TGTGCCAGTAGTTTTCTCAGGGGGCGAAATACTGAAGCTTTCTTT
CASSFLRGRNTEAFF
>13|-|TRBV27|TRBJ2-1|-
TGTGCCAGCAGTTTATACCCCGCGGGTGAGCAGTTCTTC
CASSLYPAGEQFF
>15|-|TRBV19|TRBJ1-3|-
TGTGCCAGTAGTGGACGAGTGCGCTCTGGAAACACCATATATTTT
CASSGRVRSGNTIYF
>14|-|TRBV7-9|TRBJ2-6|-
TGTGCCAGCAGCTTCCGATCGGGTGGCAACGTCCTGACTTTC
CASSFRSGGNVLTF
>15|TRBD2|TRBV6-6|TRBJ2-5|-
TGTGCCAGCAGTTACGGGCTAGCGGGAGGTGAGACCCAGTACTTC
CASSYGLAGGETQYF
>15|-|TRBV2|TRBJ1-1|-
TGTGCCAGCAGTTTTTCCGGGACACAGAACACTGAAGCTTTCTTT
CASSFSGTQNTEAFF
>16|TRBD2|TRBV6-6|TRBJ2-5|-
TGTGCCAGCAGTACCTGGACTAGCGGGAGTGGTGAGACCCAGTACTTC
CASSTWTSGSGETQYF
>15|TRBD1|TRBV30|TRBJ1-5|-
TGTGCCTGGAGCCCCTCCAGGGGGGCTTATCAGCCCCAGCATTTT
CAWSPSRGAYQPQHF
>13|-|TRBV7-3|TRBJ1-1|few
TGTGCCAGCAGCTTGGCGGAGAACACTGAAGCTTTCTTT
CASSLAENTEAFF
>16|TRBD2|TRBV4-1|TRBJ2-1|-
TGCGCCAGCAGCCAAGGACGGGCTAGCGGGAGAAATGAGCAGTTCTTC
CASSQGRASGRNEQFF
>14|TRBD1|TRBV27|TRBJ1-2|-
TGTGCCAGCAGAATTACAGGGGGCGTCGGAGGCTACACCTTC
CASRITGGVGGYTF
>21|TRBD2|TRBV7-3|TRBJ2-3|-
TGTGCCAGCAGCTCACATAAAGGGGCTAGCGGGATAGGAACCACTCGAAATACGCAGTATTTT
CASSSHKGASGIGTTRNTQYF
>16|TRBD1|TRBV6-6|TRBJ2-7|-
TGTGCCAGCAGTGGGTGGGACAGGGGATTGTCCTACGAGCAGTACTTC
CASSGWDRGLSYEQYF
>15|-|TRBV11-2|TRBJ1-1|-
TGTGCCAGTAGACCTGAATGGGGGGAGAACACTGAAGCTTTCTTT
CASRPEWGENTEAFF
>13|-|TRBV5-4|TRBJ2-3|-
TGTGCCAGCAGCTTGGGACTACCAGATACGCAGTATTTT
CASSLGLPDTQYF
>15|-|TRBV5-1|TRBJ2-1|-
TGCGCCAGCAACCAAGCGGAGAGCTCCTACAATGAGCAGTTCTTC
CASNQAESSYNEQFF
>15|TRBD2|TRBV14|TRBJ2-1|-
TGTGCCAGCAGCCAAGCTAGCGGGGGTTACAATGAGCAGTTCTTC
CASSQASGGYNEQFF
>15|TRBD2|TRBV9|TRBJ2-7|-
TGTGCCAGCAGCGAAACCGGGACTAGCGAGGACGAGCAGTACTTC
CASSETGTSEDEQYF
>16|TRBD2|TRBV7-6|TRBJ2-1|-
TGTGCCAGCAGCTGGACTAGCGGGTCGGCCTACAATGAGCAGTTCTTC
CASSWTSGSAYNEQFF
>14|-|TRBV30|TRBJ1-1|few
TGTGCCTGGAGGCGCCAGGGCGAGGGGCCTGAAGCTTTCTTT
CAWRRQGEGPEAFF